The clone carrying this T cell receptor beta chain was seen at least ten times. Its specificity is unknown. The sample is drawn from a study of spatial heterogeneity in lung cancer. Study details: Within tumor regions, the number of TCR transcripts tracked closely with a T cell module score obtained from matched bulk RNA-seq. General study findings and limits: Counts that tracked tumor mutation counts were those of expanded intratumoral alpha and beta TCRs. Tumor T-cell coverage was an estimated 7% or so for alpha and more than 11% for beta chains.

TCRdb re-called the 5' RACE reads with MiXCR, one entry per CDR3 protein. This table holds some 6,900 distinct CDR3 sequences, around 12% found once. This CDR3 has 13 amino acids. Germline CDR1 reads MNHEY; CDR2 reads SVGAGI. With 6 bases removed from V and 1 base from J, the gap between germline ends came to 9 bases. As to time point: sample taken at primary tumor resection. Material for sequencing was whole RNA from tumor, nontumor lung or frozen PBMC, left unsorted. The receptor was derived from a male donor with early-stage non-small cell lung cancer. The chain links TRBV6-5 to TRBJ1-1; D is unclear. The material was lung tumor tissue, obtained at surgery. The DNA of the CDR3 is TGTGCCAGCAGCAGGAGGCGGAACACTGAAGCTTTCTTT. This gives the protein CASSRRRNTEAFF.